This is a list of T cell receptor beta chains from one sample in a study of T cells in Graves' hyperthyroidism and ophthalmopathy. TCRdb re-called the multiplex PCR reads through MiXCR, storing one row per CDR3 protein. Of 450,000 to 550,000 distinct CDR3 sequences in the sample, approximately 25% were seen once. The specimen sequenced was blood. The source is a woman aged 25 to 39 with Graves' ophthalmopathy. The CDR3 runs from the conserved cysteine through the conserved F or W. The D gene is left open where the match is weak. Some rows mark clone size as missing; the rest say once, few, many or name a class of expanded clone.

d_call: .
clone_size: many
v_call: TRBV29-1
j_call: TRBJ1-1
cdr3_nt: TGCAGCGTTGCAGGGTCCGGAGCTTTCTTT
cdr3_aa: CSVAGSGAFF

d_call: .
clone_size: .
v_call: TRBV12-3/TRBV12-4
j_call: TRBJ1-5
cdr3_nt: TGTGCCAGCAGTTTAAAGGGAGACAATCAGCCCCAGCATTTT
cdr3_aa: CASSLKGDNQPQHF

d_call: .
clone_size: many
v_call: TRBV27
j_call: TRBJ1-5
cdr3_nt: TGTGCCAGCAGTTTAGGGAAGGGGGGTCAGCCCCAGCATTTT
cdr3_aa: CASSLGKGGQPQHF

d_call: .
clone_size: many
v_call: TRBV29-1
j_call: TRBJ2-5
cdr3_nt: TGCAGCGTTGAGAGCGTAAAGAATACCCAGTACTTC
cdr3_aa: CSVESVKNTQYF

d_call: .
clone_size: many
v_call: TRBV9
j_call: TRBJ1-1
cdr3_nt: TGTGCCAGCAGCGTAGAACATGACACTGAAGCTTTCTTT
cdr3_aa: CASSVEHDTEAFF

d_call: .
clone_size: many
v_call: TRBV19
j_call: TRBJ1-1
cdr3_nt: TGTGCCAGTAGTATAGGGGGCAAAATGAACACTGAAGCTTTCTTT
cdr3_aa: CASSIGGKMNTEAFF

d_call: TRBD1
clone_size: few
v_call: TRBV7-3
j_call: TRBJ2-2
cdr3_nt: TGTGCCAGCAGCCCGACAGGGGCCGACACCGGGGAGCTGTTTTTT
cdr3_aa: CASSPTGADTGELFF

d_call: .
clone_size: many
v_call: TRBV19
j_call: TRBJ1-2
cdr3_nt: TGTGCCAGCCAGGGTGGGCAGTTGAACTATGGCTACACCTTC
cdr3_aa: CASQGGQLNYGYTF

d_call: .
clone_size: many
v_call: TRBV7-2
j_call: TRBJ2-5
cdr3_nt: TGTGCCAGCACCTCCCCTTTTGGGACCCAGTACTTC
cdr3_aa: CASTSPFGTQYF

d_call: TRBD2
clone_size: many
v_call: TRBV2
j_call: TRBJ2-5
cdr3_nt: TGTGCCAGCAGTGAGAGGGTTAGCGGGGGTTATGGGTTTGGCCAAGAGACCCAGTACTTC
cdr3_aa: CASSERVSGGYGFGQETQYF

d_call: .
clone_size: many
v_call: TRBV12-3/TRBV12-4
j_call: TRBJ2-7
cdr3_nt: TGTGCCAGCAGTTTTCAGGGTGGGTACGAGCAGTACTTC
cdr3_aa: CASSFQGGYEQYF

d_call: TRBD1
clone_size: few
v_call: TRBV5-1
j_call: TRBJ1-3
cdr3_nt: TGCGCCAGCAGCTGGGACAGCTTTGGAAACACCATATATTTT
cdr3_aa: CASSWDSFGNTIYF

d_call: .
clone_size: .
v_call: TRBV12-3/TRBV12-4
j_call: TRBJ1-5
cdr3_nt: TGTGCCAGCAGTTTGCGGGCAGGTACCCAGCCCCAGCATTTT
cdr3_aa: CASSLRAGTQPQHF

d_call: .
clone_size: .
v_call: TRBV3-1
j_call: TRBJ1-2
cdr3_nt: TGTGCCAGCAGCCTAAGGGGGGGTACCTATGGCTACACCTTC
cdr3_aa: CASSLRGGTYGYTF

d_call: .
clone_size: few
v_call: TRBV14
j_call: TRBJ2-3
cdr3_nt: TGTGCCAGCAGCTCGACAGCCCGTGAAATGGATACGCAGTATTTT
cdr3_aa: CASSSTAREMDTQYF

d_call: .
clone_size: few
v_call: TRBV19
j_call: TRBJ2-2
cdr3_nt: TGTGCCAGTAGTATATTCGAGGGCGGGGAGCTGTTTTTT
cdr3_aa: CASSIFEGGELFF

d_call: .
clone_size: .
v_call: TRBV20-1
j_call: TRBJ2-2
cdr3_nt: TGCAGTGCTAGAAAACTAGTCTCGAACACCGGGGAGCTGTTTTTT
cdr3_aa: CSARKLVSNTGELFF

d_call: TRBD1
clone_size: .
v_call: TRBV28
j_call: TRBJ2-7
cdr3_nt: TGTGCCAGCAGTTTATGGGGGCAAGAGGGGACAGGGGTCTACGAGCAGTACTTC
cdr3_aa: CASSLWGQEGTGVYEQYF

d_call: .
clone_size: .
v_call: TRBV15
j_call: TRBJ2-5
cdr3_nt: TGTGCCACCAGCACCGGGGGCCCCCAAGAGACCCAGTACTTC
cdr3_aa: CATSTGGPQETQYF

d_call: .
clone_size: .
v_call: TRBV12-5
j_call: TRBJ1-6
cdr3_nt: TGTGCTAGTTGTTCCTCTATTGATAATTCACCCCTCCACTTT
cdr3_aa: CASCSSIDNSPLHF

d_call: .
clone_size: many
v_call: TRBV27
j_call: TRBJ1-5
cdr3_nt: TGTGCCAGCAAGGAGGGTGGGACACGAAATCAGCCCCAGCATTTT
cdr3_aa: CASKEGGTRNQPQHF

d_call: .
clone_size: many
v_call: TRBV6-5
j_call: TRBJ1-1
cdr3_nt: TGTGCCAGCAGTTACCAGGGTGAAGCTTTCTTT
cdr3_aa: CASSYQGEAFF

d_call: .
clone_size: many
v_call: TRBV11-2
j_call: TRBJ2-7
cdr3_nt: TGTGCCAGCAGCTTAGATGTCCCGTCCTACGAGCAGTACTTC
cdr3_aa: CASSLDVPSYEQYF

d_call: TRBD1
clone_size: many
v_call: TRBV28
j_call: TRBJ1-1
cdr3_nt: TGTGCCAGCAGTCCCTCCGAGGGGGCAGCCACTGAAGCTTTCTTT
cdr3_aa: CASSPSEGAATEAFF

d_call: .
clone_size: .
v_call: TRBV6-5
j_call: TRBJ1-1
cdr3_nt: TGTGCCAGCAGTTACATTGGCTTCCTGGGCGCTGAAGCTTTCTTT
cdr3_aa: CASSYIGFLGAEAFF

d_call: TRBD2
clone_size: .
v_call: TRBV27
j_call: TRBJ2-7
cdr3_nt: TGTGCCAGCAGTTTATATTCCGGGAGGGCCTACGAGCAGTACTTC
cdr3_aa: CASSLYSGRAYEQYF

d_call: TRBD1
clone_size: many
v_call: TRBV25-1
j_call: TRBJ2-7
cdr3_nt: TGTGCCAGCAACCAGGGGGCTTCCTACGAGCAGTACTTC
cdr3_aa: CASNQGASYEQYF

d_call: TRBD1
clone_size: many
v_call: TRBV12-3/TRBV12-4
j_call: TRBJ2-7
cdr3_nt: TGTGCCAGCAGTGAACAGGGGGCGAAAACCTACGAGCAGTACTTC
cdr3_aa: CASSEQGAKTYEQYF

d_call: TRBD1
clone_size: .
v_call: TRBV5-1
j_call: TRBJ1-2
cdr3_nt: TGCGCCAGCAGCTTGTTGACAGGGGAGAGTAGCTATGGCTACACCTTC
cdr3_aa: CASSLLTGESSYGYTF

d_call: .
clone_size: many
v_call: TRBV27
j_call: TRBJ1-5
cdr3_nt: TGTGCCAGCAGTCCCTTCGGGTTTTATCAGCCCCAGCATTTT
cdr3_aa: CASSPFGFYQPQHF

d_call: .
clone_size: .
v_call: TRBV6-2/TRBV6-3
j_call: TRBJ2-7
cdr3_nt: TGTGCCAGCGCTCCGGTTCAGCGAGCCTACGAGCAGTACTTC
cdr3_aa: CASAPVQRAYEQYF

d_call: .
clone_size: few
v_call: TRBV20-1
j_call: TRBJ1-2
cdr3_nt: TGCAGTGCCGAGAGGGAACAGAGGAGCGGTGGCTACACCTTC
cdr3_aa: CSAEREQRSGGYTF

d_call: .
clone_size: many
v_call: TRBV27
j_call: TRBJ1-5
cdr3_nt: TGTGCCAGCAGTTTCGGTTCGGTTCAGCCCCAGCATTTT
cdr3_aa: CASSFGSVQPQHF

d_call: .
clone_size: many
v_call: TRBV6-2/TRBV6-3
j_call: TRBJ2-7
cdr3_nt: TGTGCCAGCACAAGAGCAGGGTTCTCCTACGAGCAGTACTTC
cdr3_aa: CASTRAGFSYEQYF

d_call: .
clone_size: many
v_call: TRBV20-1
j_call: TRBJ2-2
cdr3_nt: TGCAGTGCTAGAGAGGTGGCAGCTCTCACCGGGGAGCTGTTTTTT
cdr3_aa: CSAREVAALTGELFF

d_call: .
clone_size: .
v_call: TRBV29-1
j_call: TRBJ2-7
cdr3_nt: TGCAGCGTTGTCGTCTCGGCAACGGACGAGCAGTACTTC
cdr3_aa: CSVVVSATDEQYF

d_call: .
clone_size: many
v_call: TRBV10-1
j_call: TRBJ1-1
cdr3_nt: TGCGCCAGCAGTGAGTCGAAGCGGGAAGAAGCTTTCTTT
cdr3_aa: CASSESKREEAFF

d_call: TRBD1
clone_size: few
v_call: TRBV11-2
j_call: TRBJ2-2
cdr3_nt: TGTGCCAGCAGCCGAGGCGGGACAGGATCCACCGGGGAGCTGTTTTTT
cdr3_aa: CASSRGGTGSTGELFF

d_call: TRBD2
clone_size: .
v_call: TRBV27
j_call: TRBJ2-7
cdr3_nt: TGTGCCAGCAGTTCCCCTCATAGCGGGAGAGGGTCCTACGAGCAGTACTTC
cdr3_aa: CASSSPHSGRGSYEQYF

d_call: TRBD1
clone_size: few
v_call: TRBV7-9
j_call: TRBJ2-7
cdr3_nt: TGTGCCAGCAGCCAAGAGGACAGGGTGGGTGAGCAGTACTTC
cdr3_aa: CASSQEDRVGEQYF

d_call: .
clone_size: few
v_call: TRBV4-1
j_call: TRBJ2-2
cdr3_nt: TGCGCCAGCCGCCCGGGTTTCAACACCGGGGAGCTGTTTTTT
cdr3_aa: CASRPGFNTGELFF

d_call: TRBD1
clone_size: many
v_call: TRBV10-3
j_call: TRBJ1-6
cdr3_nt: TGTGCCATCAGTGATCGAGGACAGGAAAATTCACCCCTCCACTTT
cdr3_aa: CAISDRGQENSPLHF

d_call: .
clone_size: many
v_call: TRBV29-1
j_call: TRBJ2-7
cdr3_nt: TGCAGCGTTACCCAAAGGGACAACTACGAGCAGTACTTC
cdr3_aa: CSVTQRDNYEQYF

d_call: .
clone_size: many
v_call: TRBV2
j_call: TRBJ1-2
cdr3_nt: TGTGCCAGAGGGCAACTCCTCTATGGCTACACCTTC
cdr3_aa: CARGQLLYGYTF

d_call: .
clone_size: many
v_call: TRBV6-1
j_call: TRBJ2-5
cdr3_nt: TGTGCCAGCAGGGCGAATCAAGAGACCCAGTACTTC
cdr3_aa: CASRANQETQYF

d_call: TRBD1
clone_size: many
v_call: TRBV5-1
j_call: TRBJ1-5
cdr3_nt: TGCGCCAGCAGCTCCGGGACAGGGGGCCAGCCCCAGCATTTT
cdr3_aa: CASSSGTGGQPQHF

d_call: .
clone_size: .
v_call: TRBV12-5
j_call: TRBJ1-1
cdr3_nt: TGTGCTAGTGGTTTCGGGGCCGAAGCTTTCTTT
cdr3_aa: CASGFGAEAFF

d_call: .
clone_size: .
v_call: TRBV6-5
j_call: TRBJ2-5
cdr3_nt: TGTGCCAGCAGTTACTCGATACCAGGGCACCAAGAGACCCAGTACTTC
cdr3_aa: CASSYSIPGHQETQYF

d_call: TRBD1
clone_size: many
v_call: TRBV6-4
j_call: TRBJ2-6
cdr3_nt: TGTGCCAGCAGTCGACAGGGGGACGTATTTGGGGCCAACGTCCCGACTTTC
cdr3_aa: CASSRQGDVFGANVPTF

d_call: .
clone_size: few
v_call: TRBV11-3
j_call: TRBJ2-7
cdr3_nt: TGTGCCAGCGGCCCGGATGTACAATCCTACGAGCAGTACTTC
cdr3_aa: CASGPDVQSYEQYF

d_call: .
clone_size: many
v_call: TRBV29-1
j_call: TRBJ2-5
cdr3_nt: TGCAGCGTTGGCGAGAAAGAGACCCAGTACTTC
cdr3_aa: CSVGEKETQYF

d_call: .
clone_size: .
v_call: TRBV20-1
j_call: TRBJ2-1
cdr3_nt: TGCAGTGCTAGCGATTATGAGCAGTTCTTC
cdr3_aa: CSASDYEQFF